These 12 T cell receptor beta chains were all obtained from the same sample, sequenced in a study of blood T cells in healthy people across ages. A second PCR of roughly 7 to 11 cycles used a sample-barcoded 5' primer and a J-beta primer mix. TCRdb fed the 5' RACE reads into MiXCR, producing one record per CDR3 protein. Of around 1,800,000 distinct CDR3 sequences listed, about two fifths are singletons. Sample: blood. The receptors were gathered from a human donor in good health.

V usage is TRBV11-2 and J usage is TRBJ2-5, with D perhaps TRBD1 (5 bases). Matching the DNA end better, TRBJ2-7 makes the J call doubtful. The CDR3 contains 13 residues. Germline V gene data show CDR1 as SGHAT and CDR2 as FQNNGV. CDR3 sequence reads: CASSLRAGHEQYF. The CDR3 region has the DNA TGTGCCAGCAGCCTCAGGGCAGGGCACGAGCAGTACTTC.

This rearrangement joins TRBV20-1 to TRBJ1-2, with TRBD1 identical over 7 bases. The CDR3 loop spans 13 amino acids. In germline, CDR1 is DFQATT, CDR2 SNEGSKA (reference sequence). The V gene end was trimmed by 4 bases and the J gene end by 2 bases; junction bases not matched to a gene: 4. The CDR3: CSATGTENYGYTF. CDR3 sequence (DNA): TGCAGTGCTACCGGGACAGAGAACTATGGCTACACCTTC.

This clonotype was seen a few times. The chain is built from TRBV11-2 and TRBJ2-7; tentatively, D is TRBD1 (5 bases). Trimming shortened V by 0 bases and J by 5 bases, and 8 bases separated the two germline ends. The CDR3 runs 13 residues. Germline CDR1 is SGHAT and CDR2 is FQNNGV. The DNA for the CDR3 is TGTGCCAGCAGCTTAGAGATAGGGGACGAGCAGTACTTC. This gives the protein CASSLEIGDEQYF.

This sequence joins TRBV5-1 and TRBJ1-1; D is perhaps TRBD1 (6 bases). Per the germline V gene, CDR1 is SGHRS and CDR2 is YFSETQ. Trimming stripped 0 bases from V and 3 bases from J, with 12 bases between. This CDR3 contains 15 residues. The CDR3 DNA sequence: TGCGCCAGCAGCTTGGAGGGGGTCCCCTACACTGAAGCTTTCTTT. This codes for CASSLEGVPYTEAFF.

This clonotype was counted many times. The V call is TRBV7-9, the J call TRBJ2-3; TRBD1 agrees at 11 bases. V lost 5 bases to trimming and J lost 4 bases; unmatched junction nucleotides: 8. Germline CDR1 is SEHNR and CDR2 is FQNEAQ (reference sequence). This CDR3 is 16 amino acids long. The CDR3 nucleotides are TGTGCCAGCAGCCCCCGGACAGGGGGCGGCGCAGATACGCAGTATTTT. It is translated as CASSPRTGGGADTQYF.

The CDR3 DNA follows: TGCAGTGCTGACCGGGACAGCGAGCAGTACTTC. Amino acids: CSADRDSEQYF. The chain has TRBV20-1 and TRBJ2-5, with TRBD1 identical over 7 bases. Judging by the DNA end, TRBJ2-7 fits better; the J call may be wrong. Germline lookup yields CDR1 DFQATT and CDR2 SNEGSKA (reference sequence). The CDR3 spans 11 residues.

The chain is built from TRBV7-2 and TRBJ2-1, with D possibly being TRBD2 (5 bases). The CDR3 is 15 residues long. The germline V gene has CDR1 SGHTA and CDR2 FQGNSA. V was trimmed by 0 bases and J by 9 bases, leaving 15 bases between them. CDR3 in DNA: TGTGCCAGCAGCTTAGCCGGGATCTTAGGAGGTGAGCAGTTCTTC. It specifies CASSLAGILGGEQFF.

The chain combines TRBV6-1 with TRBJ1-2; the match to TRBD1 covers 7 bases. There are 13 residues in the CDR3. Germline V gene lookup returns CDR1 MNHNS and CDR2 SASEGT. V shed 6 bases and J 2 bases; nucleotides not matched to a gene: 3. The CDR3, as DNA: TGTGCCAGCAGACAGACAGGGAACTATGGCTACACCTTC. Its translation is CASRQTGNYGYTF.

This clonotype was seen only a few times. The chain has TRBV28 and TRBJ2-4; 11 nucleotides agree with TRBD1. The length of the CDR3 is 18 residues. V was clipped by 6 bases and J by 1 base; unmatched bases: 11. Germline CDR1 is MDHEN and CDR2 is SYDVKM. The CDR3 protein is CASSPGQGDPFAKNIQYF. In DNA, the CDR3 is TGTGCCAGCAGCCCGGGACAGGGGGACCCCTTTGCCAAAAACATTCAGTACTTC.

The V gene is TRBV6-2 or TRBV6-3, the J gene TRBJ2-7, with 10 bases aligning to TRBD1. This CDR3 has 16 residues. Trimming at V came to 5 bases and at J to 5 bases, leaving 12 bases not matched to a gene. Germline lookup yields CDR1 MNHEY and CDR2 SVGEGT. The CDR3 nucleotides are TGTGCCAGCAGTAGCCAGGGACAGGGGATGGAGGACGAGCAGTACTTC. Translated: CASSSQGQGMEDEQYF.

The chain combines TRBV7-6 with TRBJ1-2, with D maybe TRBD1 (5 bases). This CDR3 has 14 amino acids. Germline values: CDR1 SGHVS, CDR2 FNYEAQ. V lost 1 base to trimming and J lost 8 bases, with 14 bases between them. CDR3 residues: CASSLEQGRSGYTF. The CDR3 nucleotides are TGTGCCAGCAGCTTAGAGCAGGGTCGTTCCGGCTACACCTTC.

The rearrangement uses TRBV15 and TRBJ2-1; either TRBD1 or TRBD2 may fit D (5 bases each). Germline values: CDR1 LNHNV, CDR2 YYDKDF (reference sequence). V lost 6 bases to trimming and J lost 6 bases, with 18 bases between them. The CDR3 runs to 15 residues. In DNA, the CDR3 is TGTGCCACCAGGAGCCCAGGCTCGGGGCCCAATGAGCAGTTCTTC. Translating it yields CATRSPGSGPNEQFF.